The clone carrying this TCR beta chain has a count of ten or more. Its specificity is unknown. Indicated time point: blood at routine non-recurrence follow-up after resection. The source of the sample is a study of spatial heterogeneity in lung cancer. Study-wide results and caveats: Compared with follow-up, resection was when ubiquitous expanded tumor TCRs appeared in blood more.

CDR1 is SQVTM and CDR2 is ANQGSEA in the germline V gene. CDR3 length: 14 residues. Trimming cost V 6 bases and J 3 bases; bases outside gene matches: 5. One entry per CDR3 protein, called by TCRdb with MiXCR from the 5' RACE reads. The table lists 45,000 to 50,000 distinct CDR3 sequences, about 11% of them singletons. The sequencing used PBMCs, collected at follow-up. This TCR derives from a male donor with early-stage non-small cell lung cancer. The rearrangement uses TRBV29-1 and TRBJ2-2; 9 bases match TRBD1. CDR3 nucleotide sequence: TGCAGCGTCCGGGACAGGGCTGACACCGGGGAGCTGTTTTTT. It translates to CSVRDRADTGELFF.